The next 27 T cell receptor beta chains were all read from a single sample in a study of OX40 agonist ivuxolimab in advanced cancers. The data were produced by immunoSEQ multiplex PCR, yet TCRdb's version contains in-frame clones alone and is incomplete. The sample yields about 80,000 clones, around nine tenths seen once. Source: CD4+ or CD8+ T cells sorted from blood, taken in a trial of the OX40 agonist ivuxolimab. These receptors all stem from an adult with an advanced solid tumor such as melanoma, head and neck, liver or kidney cancer.

The chain combines TRBV10-3 with TRBJ2-2; 7 nucleotides line up with TRBD2. The CDR3 is 15 amino acids. The germline V gene has CDR1 ENHRY and CDR2 SYGVKD. The ends lost 9 bases at V and 8 bases at J; junction bases unmatched: 15. This CDR3 is CAITPERGNTGELFF. The CDR3 DNA reads TGTGCCATTACCCCCGAGCGGGGAAATACAGGGGAGCTGTTTTTT.

J is TRBJ1-3 and V is TRBV5-1, with D uncertain. The germline V and J ends were trimmed by 0 bases and 4 bases, with 8 bases remaining between them. The germline CDR1 and CDR2 sequences are SGHRS and YFSETQ. The CDR3 has 14 amino acids. The chain's CDR3 is CASSLEGDGNTIYF. The CDR3 nucleotides are TGCGCCAGCAGCTTGGAAGGAGACGGAAACACCATATATTTT.

This chain joins TRBV14 and TRBJ1-1; 8 bases map to TRBD1. This CDR3 is 15 amino acids long. V dropped 4 bases and J dropped 1; count of bases not matched to a gene: 5. The germline V gene encodes CDR1 SGHDN and CDR2 FVKESK. In nucleotides, the CDR3 is TGTGCCAGCAGCCCACTACAGGGGGGGAACACTGAAGCTTTCTTT. Translating it yields CASSPLQGGNTEAFF.

The chain is built from TRBV14 and TRBJ2-7, with D perhaps matching TRBD2 (5 bases). Between the trimmed V and J ends, which lost 2 bases and 9 bases, there was a span of 11 bases. The CDR3 totals 12 residues. In germline, CDR1 is SGHDN, CDR2 FVKESK. The DNA of the CDR3 is TGTGCCAGCAGCCAATATGTTGGAGGGCAGTACTTC. Its translation is CASSQYVGGQYF.

The chain has TRBV2 and TRBJ2-3; D remains ambiguous. The germline gives CDR1 SNHLY, CDR2 FYNNEI. V was pared by 0 bases and J by 7 bases, with 5 bases between. The CDR3 is 12 residues long. CDR3 amino acids: CASSEALYTQYF. The CDR3, as DNA: TGTGCCAGCAGTGAAGCGCTCTATACGCAGTATTTT. Based on the CDR3 plus reference TRBV2 and TRBJ2-3, the full variable domain is EPEVTQTPSHQVTQMGQEVILRCVPISNHLYFYWYRQILGQKVEFLVSFYNNEISEKSEIFDDQFSVERPDGSNFTLKIRSTKLEDSAMYFCASSEALYTQYFGPGTRLTVL.

The rearrangement uses TRBV6-5 and TRBJ2-1; perhaps TRBD1 as D (6 bases). Germline assignment: CDR1 MNHEY and CDR2 SVGAGI. Between the trimmed V and J ends, which lost 6 bases and 7 bases, there was a span of 19 bases. CDR3 length: 15 residues. The CDR3 is CASRLGLIQGNEQFF. In nucleotides, the CDR3 is TGTGCCAGCAGACTAGGTTTGATACAGGGTAATGAGCAGTTCTTC.

V usage is TRBV10-2 and J usage is TRBJ1-4, with 9 bases matching TRBD1. The CDR3 contains 14 residues. Germline-derived CDR1 and CDR2 are WSHSY and SAAADI. V trimming: 6 bases; J trimming: 11 bases; junction bases outside the gene matches: 10. The CDR3 DNA follows: TGCGCCAGCAGCGAGGGGACAGGGCCGAGGAAACTGTTTTTT. Translating gives CASSEGTGPRKLFF.

The chain joins TRBV19 to TRBJ1-2; perhaps TRBD1 as D (6 bases). Trimming removed 5 bases at V and 0 bases at J, with 16 bases between. The CDR3 totals 16 residues. Per the germline V gene, CDR1 is LNHDA and CDR2 is SQIVND (reference sequence). The CDR3 sequence: CASSVRRDTANYGYTF. The CDR3, as DNA: TGTGCCAGTAGTGTCCGCCGGGACACCGCTAACTATGGCTACACCTTC.

This clone was counted a few times. The J gene is TRBJ2-7, the V gene TRBV6-5, with D possibly being TRBD2 (6 bases). The CDR3 is made up of 15 amino acids. The germline V and J ends were trimmed by 7 bases and 3 bases, with 19 bases remaining between them. In germline, CDR1 is MNHEY, CDR2 SVGAGI. The CDR3 region is CASISRRGRIYEQYF. The DNA of the CDR3 is TGTGCCAGCATCTCCAGGAGGGGCCGTATCTACGAGCAGTACTTC.

This clone was seen more than once but under ten times. The chain uses TRBV30 and TRBJ1-6; 8 bases match TRBD1. The junction had 11 bases not matched to a gene; V was cut back by 6 bases and J by 13 bases. Per germline, CDR1 GTSNPN and CDR2 SVGIG (reference sequence). The CDR3 is 13 residues long. The CDR3 region has the DNA TGTGCCTGCGAACCGGGACAGGCGTCTCCCCTCCACTTT. Translation gives CACEPGQASPLHF.

The chain links TRBV10-3 to TRBJ2-4; D not resolved. Trimming removed 11 bases at V and 7 bases at J, with 18 bases between. The CDR3 covers 13 residues. In germline, CDR1 is ENHRY, CDR2 SYGVKD. The CDR3 loop reads CAAQAIRGNIQYF. For the CDR3, the DNA is TGTGCCGCCCAAGCGATCAGAGGCAACATTCAGTACTTC.

V usage is TRBV7-7 and J usage is TRBJ2-5; 10 bases fit TRBD1. After removal of 5 bases from V and 5 bases from J, the junction contained 17 bases not matched to a gene. CDR3 length: 18 residues. Looked up from germline, CDR1 is SSHAT and CDR2 is FNYEAQ (reference sequence). The CDR3 is CASSLQQGGTGVRETQYF. The CDR3 region has the DNA TGTGCCAGCAGCCTTCAACAAGGGGGGACAGGGGTGAGGGAGACCCAGTACTTC.

As regards this clone: At the DNA level, this CDR3 is encoded by other sequences in the same sample as well. The V gene is TRBV28, the J gene TRBJ2-5; D perhaps matches TRBD2 (6 bases). There are 13 residues in the CDR3. Trimming left V 2 bases short and J 4 bases short, with 8 bases between. Germline V gives CDR1 MDHEN, CDR2 SYDVKM. The CDR3 region is CASSLRGGETQYF. CDR3 coding DNA: TGTGCCAGCAGTTTACGGGGAGGAGAGACCCAGTACTTC.

This chain uses TRBV6-1 with TRBJ2-5; a weak D match, TRBD1 (5 bases). This CDR3 region has 13 residues. Germline loops: CDR1 MNHNS, CDR2 SASEGT. The ends were cut back, 4 bases at V and 2 bases at J, with 8 bases in the middle. CDR3 DNA sequence: TGTGCCAGCAGTGGGACACGACAAGAGACCCAGTACTTC. Translating it yields CASSGTRQETQYF.

The rearrangement joins TRBV28 to TRBJ2-1; 7 bases are shared with TRBD2. The CDR3 consists of 15 residues. The germline V gene has CDR1 MDHEN and CDR2 SYDVKM. Trimming at V came to 6 bases and at J to 6 bases, leaving 11 bases not matched to a gene. CDR3 nucleotides: TGTGCCAGCAGCCTGTGGGCGGGGGAGTGCAATGAGCAGTTCTTC. Translating gives CASSLWAGECNEQFF.

This chain uses TRBV10-2 with TRBJ2-5; 9 nucleotides agree with TRBD2. The CDR3 loop spans 15 amino acids. V shed 6 bases, J shed 5 bases, and the junction held 10 bases outside the gene matches. Germline V CDR1 and CDR2: WSHSY, SAAADI. The CDR3 DNA follows: TGCGCCAGCAGGGGGGCGGGGGGGCCATTTGAGACCCAGTACTTC. Encoded protein: CASRGAGGPFETQYF.

This chain connects TRBV28 to TRBJ2-7; D is perhaps TRBD2 (5 bases). Trimming took off 6 bases at V and 2 bases at J, with 17 bases between the two ends. Germline V lookup: CDR1 MDHEN, CDR2 SYDVKM. This CDR3 is 15 amino acids long. CDR3 in DNA: TGTGCCAGCAGGGATGCGGGTGAGGCGACCTACGAGCAGTACTTC. Its protein is CASRDAGEATYEQYF.

This clone was picked up a small number of times. One junction end disagrees with the germline gene, perhaps due to a read error. This sequence joins TRBV5-1 and TRBJ2-7; 9 bases agree with TRBD1. The CDR3 extends over 17 amino acids. Germline V CDR1 and CDR2: SGHRS, YFSETQ. This CDR3 is CASSLGGQGIEAGTIDF. CDR3 nucleotide sequence: TGCGCCAGCAGCTTGGGGGGACAGGGCATAGAAGCGGGGACTATCGACTTC.

The chain carries TRBV5-4 and TRBJ1-2, with no clear D. The CDR3 covers 14 residues. Trimming left V 0 bases short and J 3 bases short, with 9 bases between. From germline, CDR1 is SGHNT and CDR2 YYREEE (reference sequence). The CDR3 loop reads CASSLAQRDYGYTF. The CDR3 coding sequence is TGTGCCAGCAGCTTGGCCCAAAGGGACTATGGCTACACCTTC.

This clone was seen more than once but under ten times. The rearrangement joins TRBV9 to TRBJ2-7, with no clear D. CDR3 length equals 14 residues. V lost 4 bases, J lost 3 bases, and 14 bases lay in between. Germline V gives CDR1 SGDLS, CDR2 YYNGEE. Written as DNA, the CDR3 is TGTGCCAGCAGCCCCAGACGGCAGATCTACGAGCAGTACTTC. Amino acids: CASSPRRQIYEQYF.

V is TRBV7-9 and J is TRBJ1-4; D not resolved. Deletions cut 8 bases from V and 0 bases from J, with 13 bases between. Germline V gives CDR1 SEHNR, CDR2 FQNEAQ (reference sequence). The CDR3 covers 15 residues. In nucleotides, the CDR3 is TGTGCCAGCGGACTAGGAAGGGCAACTAATGAAAAACTGTTTTTT. Its translation is CASGLGRATNEKLFF. The full variable domain, in which reference TRBV7-9 and TRBJ1-4 provide the parts outside the CDR3, is DTGVSQNPRHKITKRGQNVTFRCDPISEHNRLYWYRQTLGQGPEFLTYFQNEAQLEKSRLLSDRFSAERPKGSFSTLEIQRTEQGDSAMYLCASGLGRATNEKLFFGSGTQLSVL.

There are a few counts of this clone. V gene TRBV30 combines with J gene TRBJ2-7; 9 nucleotides line up with TRBD2. CDR3 length: 14 amino acids. Germline CDR1 GTSNPN, CDR2 SVGIG (reference sequence). J was trimmed by 2 bases and V by 0 bases; bases with no gene match: 2. The CDR3 coding sequence is TGTGCCTGGAGTGTACAGCGGGGGGCCTACGAGCAGTACTTC. This sequence encodes CAWSVQRGAYEQYF.

The chain links TRBV2 to TRBJ2-1; 9 bases fit TRBD1. Germline assignment: CDR1 SNHLY and CDR2 FYNNEI. The junction had 6 bases not matched to a gene; V was cut back by 4 bases and J by 5 bases. The CDR3 runs 15 residues. CDR3 DNA: TGTGCCAGCAGTGCCGGGACAGGGAGGAACAATGAGCAGTTCTTC. Translation: CASSAGTGRNNEQFF.

V gene TRBV14 combines with J gene TRBJ2-7, with D possibly matching TRBD2 (5 bases). This CDR3 is 15 amino acids long. V lost 0 bases, J lost 5 bases, and 14 bases lay in between. Germline CDR1 is SGHDN and CDR2 is FVKESK. The CDR3 protein is CASSQDIRGSHEQYF. The CDR3 nucleotides are TGTGCCAGCAGCCAAGATATTCGGGGTTCCCACGAGCAGTACTTC.

Notes on this clone: Germline is not matched at one junction end, which may reflect a read error. This sequence joins TRBV2 and TRBJ1-4; no firm D call. Germline CDR1 SNHLY, CDR2 FYNNEI. The CDR3 consists of 14 residues. CDR3 nucleotide sequence: TGTGCCAGCAGACCCTTAGGGCCCAATGAAAAACCGTTTTTT. Encoded protein: CASRPLGPNEKPFF. Combining the CDR3 with reference TRBV2 and TRBJ1-4 gives the whole variable domain EPEVTQTPSHQVTQMGQEVILRCVPISNHLYFYWYRQILGQKVEFLVSFYNNEISEKSEIFDDQFSVERPDGSNFTLKIRSTKLEDSAMYFCASRPLGPNEKPFFGSGTQLSVL.

The rearrangement uses TRBV25-1 and TRBJ1-6; 8 positions agree with TRBD1. V gave up 3 bases and J gave up 7 bases; unmatched junction bases: 11. CDR3 length equals 17 residues. The germline CDR1 and CDR2 sequences are MGHDK and SYGVNS. In DNA form, the CDR3 reads TGTGCCAGCAGTGACGAGACAGGGGTCACCCTGAATTCACCCCTCCACTTT. This sequence encodes CASSDETGVTLNSPLHF. Filled out from reference TRBV25-1 and TRBJ1-6, the complete variable domain reads EADIYQTPRYLVIGTGKKITLECSQTMGHDKMYWYQQDPGMELHLIHYSYGVNSTEKGDLSSESTVSRIRTEHFPLTLESARPSHTSQYLCASSDETGVTLNSPLHFGNGTRLTVT.

The chain couples TRBV6-6 to TRBJ1-1; TRBD1 is a possible D gene (6 bases). This CDR3 contains 14 residues. Germline CDR1 is MNHNY and CDR2 is SVGAGI (reference sequence). V was cut by 6 bases and J by 0 bases, with 11 bases left in between. CDR3 DNA: TGTGCCAGCAGCCGGGACACCTTGAACACTGAAGCTTTCTTT. Protein sequence: CASSRDTLNTEAFF.